The rows below give T cell receptor beta chains drawn from one sample of a study of T cell responses to AZD1222 COVID-19 vaccine. The repertoire was sequenced with immunoSEQ multiplex PCR; TCRdb's copy has only in-frame clones and lacks some. The sample records roughly 80,000 clones, more than 85% being singletons. Sample: peripheral blood, taken 28 days after the second AZD1222 dose. The receptor source for this set is an adult who received the AZD1222 COVID-19 vaccine. Each CDR3 is given with its conserved first and last residue. The order of the fields is J gene, D gene, V gene, clone size, CDR3 protein, CDR3 DNA. The D gene is left open where the match is weak. The size of a clone is reported for some rows only, either as once, few or many, or as a class for expanded clones.

TRBJ2-3	TRBD2	TRBV10-3	.	CAISENLAGGTDTQYF	TGTGCCATCAGTGAGAATCTAGCGGGAGGTACAGATACGCAGTATTTT
TRBJ2-1	TRBD2	TRBV7-8	.	CASSLIAGEQFF	TGTGCCAGCAGCCTTATAGCGGGTGAGCAGTTCTTC
TRBJ2-7	.	TRBV12-3/TRBV12-4	.	CASSLAPGEQYF	TGTGCCAGCAGTTTAGCGCCGGGCGAGCAGTACTTC
TRBJ2-1	TRBD2	TRBV19	.	CASSARTSGSNEQFF	TGTGCCAGTAGTGCCCGGACTAGCGGGAGCAATGAGCAGTTCTTC
TRBJ1-5	.	TRBV19	.	CASSIDWQPNQPQHF	TGTGCCAGTAGTATAGATTGGCAACCCAATCAGCCCCAGCATTTT
TRBJ2-5	.	TRBV29-1	once	CSVEPGERTQYF	TGCAGCGTTGAACCAGGGGAGAGGACCCAGTACTTC
TRBJ1-5	.	TRBV18	.	CASSPPGKVGQPQHF	TGTGCCAGCTCACCACCAGGGAAGGTCGGTCAGCCCCAGCATTTT
TRBJ1-1	.	TRBV12-3/TRBV12-4	once	CASSFSPNTEAFF	TGTGCCAGCAGTTTTAGCCCGAACACTGAAGCTTTCTTT
TRBJ2-2	.	TRBV7-9	.	CASSPGMNTGELFF	TGTGCCAGCAGCCCCGGAATGAACACCGGGGAGCTGTTTTTT
TRBJ1-6	.	TRBV28	.	CASTTGGGSPLHF	TGTGCCAGCACGACAGGAGGGGGGTCACCCCTCCACTTT
TRBJ1-6	.	TRBV6-1	.	CASSDRRGNSPLHF	TGTGCCAGCAGTGACCGGAGGGGAAATTCACCCCTCCACTTT
TRBJ1-1	.	TRBV6-5	.	CASSRIGQPNTEAFF	TGTGCCAGCAGCCGGATTGGACAGCCCAACACTGAAGCTTTCTTT
TRBJ1-1	TRBD1	TRBV15	.	CATSSPGTGSTEAFF	TGTGCCACCAGCAGTCCTGGGACAGGGAGTACTGAAGCTTTCTTT
TRBJ2-7	TRBD2	TRBV28	.	CASSTNSGRADEQYF	TGTGCCAGCAGCACCAATAGCGGGAGGGCCGACGAGCAGTACTTC
TRBJ2-4	.	TRBV21-1	.	CAMHRDRNIQYF	TGTGCCATGCACCGGGACAGAAACATTCAGTACTTC
TRBJ2-5	.	TRBV18	once	CASSQGRRETQYF	TGTGCCAGCTCACAGGGCAGGAGGGAGACCCAGTACTTC
TRBJ1-1	.	TRBV3-1/TRBV3-2	.	CASSLPGTEAFF	TGTGCCAGCAGCCTCCCCGGCACTGAAGCTTTCTTT
TRBJ1-2	.	TRBV30	.	CAWSVSPVYGYTF	TGTGCCTGGAGTGTATCCCCCGTCTATGGCTACACCTTC
TRBJ2-1	.	TRBV28	few	CASSLEWVINNEQFF	TGTGCCAGCAGTTTGGAGTGGGTAATCAACAATGAGCAGTTCTTC
TRBJ2-1	TRBD2	TRBV11-3	few	CASSLGAGALNNEQFF	TGTGCCAGCAGCTTAGGTGCGGGAGCTTTAAACAATGAGCAGTTCTTC
TRBJ2-6	.	TRBV30	.	CAWFRGRVRPGANVLTF	TGTGCCTGGTTCAGGGGCAGGGTGAGGCCTGGGGCCAACGTCCTGACTTTC
TRBJ2-3	.	TRBV19	.	CASSSLGSLPDTQYF	TGTGCCAGTAGTTCCCTGGGTAGCCTCCCAGATACGCAGTATTTT
TRBJ2-5	TRBD1	TRBV3-1/TRBV3-2	.	CASSQEGQGCDF	TGTGCCAGCAGCCAAGAGGGACAGGGTTGTGACTTC
TRBJ2-1	TRBD2	TRBV4-2	.	CASSQDLTSGSRNEQFF	TGTGCCAGCAGCCAAGACCTCACTAGCGGGAGTAGGAATGAGCAGTTCTTC
TRBJ2-5	TRBD2	TRBV30	once	CACHPGGGETQYF	TGTGCCTGCCATCCCGGGGGGGGAGAGACCCAGTACTTC
TRBJ1-6	.	TRBV2	.	CASSPSPYNSPLHF	TGTGCCAGCTCACCAAGCCCCTATAATTCACCCCTCCACTTT
TRBJ1-2	.	TRBV5-1	.	CASSFIAETNYGYTF	TGCGCCAGCAGCTTTATCGCAGAGACAAACTATGGCTACACCTTC
TRBJ2-1	TRBD2	TRBV19	.	CASKLAGTYNEQFF	TGTGCCAGTAAACTAGCGGGGACGTACAATGAGCAGTTCTTC
TRBJ1-5	.	TRBV28	.	CASSPARYNQPQHF	TGTGCCAGCAGTCCCGCTCGGTACAATCAGCCCCAGCATTTT
TRBJ2-2	.	TRBV7-6	.	CASSLAAGANTGELFF	TGTGCCAGCAGCTTAGCCGCTGGCGCGAACACCGGGGAGCTGTTTTTT
TRBJ2-2	TRBD2	TRBV7-3	.	CASSPGLAGDGELFF	TGTGCCAGCAGCCCAGGACTAGCGGGAGACGGGGAGCTGTTTTTT
TRBJ1-3	.	TRBV28	.	CASSLLSGDGNTIYF	TGTGCCAGCAGTCTACTTTCAGGGGATGGAAACACCATATATTTT
TRBJ2-1	.	TRBV9	.	CASSSGQYNEQFF	TGTGCCAGCAGTTCTGGACAGTACAATGAGCAGTTCTTC
TRBJ2-1	.	TRBV19	once	CASTTTGLFNEQFF	TGTGCCAGTACCACTACGGGGCTTTTTAATGAGCAGTTCTTC
TRBJ2-1	TRBD1	TRBV5-6	.	CASSYDRGIGNEQFF	TGTGCCAGCAGCTACGACAGGGGGATCGGCAATGAGCAGTTCTTC
TRBJ2-7	.	TRBV7-9	.	CASSRDRYPEQYF	TGTGCCAGCAGCCGCGACAGGTATCCTGAGCAGTACTTC
TRBJ2-3	TRBD2	TRBV9	.	CASSVRGGGASTDTQYF	TGTGCCAGCAGCGTCCGCGGCGGGGGTGCGAGCACAGATACGCAGTATTTT
TRBJ2-7	TRBD2	TRBV6-2/TRBV6-3	.	CASSHRLAVFGEQYF	TGTGCCAGCAGTCATCGACTAGCGGTATTTGGGGAGCAGTACTTC
TRBJ2-7	.	TRBV6-1	.	CASSDEGSWLWEQYF	TGTGCCAGCAGTGATGAGGGGTCCTGGCTGTGGGAGCAGTACTTC
TRBJ1-1	.	TRBV19	once	CASSIGAGRTEAFF	TGTGCCAGTAGTATAGGGGCGGGGCGTACTGAAGCTTTCTTT
TRBJ1-2	TRBD1	TRBV5-1	.	CASSLEGTAYGYTF	TGCGCCAGCAGCTTGGAGGGGACAGCGTATGGCTACACCTTC
TRBJ2-5	.	TRBV30	.	CAWSRGGPQETQYF	TGTGCCTGGAGTCGTGGAGGCCCTCAAGAGACCCAGTACTTC
TRBJ1-1	.	TRBV6-2/TRBV6-3	.	CASSRRGNTEAFF	TGTGCCAGCAGTCGCCGTGGGAACACTGAAGCTTTCTTT
TRBJ1-5	.	TRBV28	.	CASTGGGSNQPQHF	TGTGCCAGCACCGGCGGTGGGAGCAATCAGCCCCAGCATTTT
TRBJ1-5	.	TRBV19	.	CASSETDSNQPQHF	TGTGCCAGTAGCGAAACAGATAGCAATCAGCCCCAGCATTTT
TRBJ2-3	.	TRBV6-5	.	CASSSVGTQYF	TGTGCCAGCAGTTCGGTAGGCACGCAGTATTTT
TRBJ2-7	.	TRBV27	.	CASHGASRQQYF	TGTGCCAGTCACGGGGCGAGTCGGCAGCAGTACTTC
TRBJ2-1	TRBD2	TRBV28	.	CASSSRLANEQFF	TGTGCCAGCAGTTCGAGACTAGCCAATGAGCAGTTCTTC